The rows below give T cell receptor beta chains drawn from one sample of a study of CD8+CD57+ T cells in acquired aplastic anemia. TCRdb itself ran the reads through MiXCR, one entry per CDR3 protein. The sample includes 150,000 to 200,000 distinct CDR3 sequences, under 55% seen only once; the top ten take about 1%. The sequenced sample was sorted CD4+, CD8+, or CD8+CD57+ T cells (not recorded which) from PBMCs. These receptors were taken from a human donor with aplastic anemia. The CDR3 runs from the conserved cysteine through the conserved F or W. D genes are given only for firm matches. Not every row has a clone size; where given, it reads once, few, many or a size class.

TRBJ1-2 15 - TRBV29-1 - CSVERGSGFGYGYTF TGCAGCGTTGAACGGGGCAGTGGGTTTGGCTATGGCTACACCTTC
TRBJ1-1 15 once TRBV5-1 - CASSLLSQGNTEAFF TGCGCCAGCAGCTTGCTCTCCCAGGGAAACACTGAAGCTTTCTTT
TRBJ1-2 16 - TRBV9 - CASSVEAGSPNYGYTF TGTGCCAGCAGCGTAGAGGCGGGATCCCCTAACTATGGCTACACCTTC
TRBJ1-6 15 - TRBV5-1 TRBD1 CASSLEQGKRSPLHF TGCGCCAGCAGCTTGGAACAGGGGAAAAGATCACCCCTCCACTTT
TRBJ2-3 15 once TRBV20-1 TRBD1 CSAPNRQGVSDTQYF TGCAGTGCTCCTAACAGACAGGGCGTCTCAGATACGCAGTATTTT
TRBJ2-7 15 - TRBV6-1 - CASIRGGLASYEQYF TGTGCCAGCATTCGAGGGGGGCTAGCCTCCTACGAGCAGTACTTC
TRBJ1-1 16 - TRBV11-1 - CASSRDVSWSHTEAFF TGTGCCAGCAGCAGGGACGTAAGCTGGTCGCACACTGAAGCTTTCTTT
TRBJ2-2 15 - TRBV12-3/TRBV12-4 TRBD2 CTSRLAGGGTGELFF TGTACCAGCAGGCTAGCGGGGGGTGGGACCGGGGAGCTGTTTTTT
TRBJ1-1 12 - TRBV5-6 - CASSYRLREAFF TGTGCCAGCAGCTACAGGCTACGTGAAGCTTTCTTT
TRBJ1-3 12 many TRBV20-1 - CSARETGNTIYF TGCAGTGCTAGGGAAACTGGAAACACCATATATTTT
TRBJ2-7 12 many TRBV7-8 - CASSLGGTGQYF TGTGCCAGCAGCCTTGGGGGTACTGGGCAGTACTTC
TRBJ2-3 11 few TRBV7-9 - CASSLEYTQYF TGTGCCAGCAGCTTAGAGTATACGCAGTATTTT
TRBJ2-7 14 - TRBV7-7 TRBD1 CASSSGTGLYEQYF TGTGCCAGCAGTTCCGGGACAGGGCTCTACGAGCAGTACTTC
TRBJ2-3 16 - TRBV12-3/TRBV12-4 - CASTTLGTPVRDTQYF TGTGCCAGCACCACCCTTGGGACCCCCGTCAGGGATACGCAGTATTTT
TRBJ2-6 14 - TRBV11-2 - CASSLDTGANVLTF TGTGCCAGCAGCTTAGACACTGGGGCCAACGTCCTGACTTTC
TRBJ2-1 13 - TRBV20-1 - CSARGRKRNEQFF TGCAGTGCTAGAGGCCGGAAGAGGAATGAGCAGTTCTTC
TRBJ1-1 13 once TRBV5-6 - CASSPDSIVPAFF TGTGCCAGCAGCCCGGACTCCATTGTTCCAGCTTTCTTT
TRBJ1-2 10 - TRBV7-3 - CASSADGYTF TGTGCCAGCAGCGCGGACGGCTACACCTTC
TRBJ2-3 14 many TRBV20-1 TRBD2 CSALAGAGADTQYF TGCAGTGCATTAGCGGGGGCCGGGGCAGATACGCAGTATTTT
TRBJ2-7 17 many TRBV5-1 TRBD1 CASSSRSGQGFSYEQYF TGCGCCAGCAGCTCCCGATCGGGACAGGGGTTTTCCTACGAGCAGTACTTC
TRBJ2-2 17 - TRBV5-4 - CASSSPGTRGNTGELFF TGTGCCAGCAGCTCTCCGGGGACCAGGGGGAACACCGGGGAGCTGTTTTTT
TRBJ1-5 11 many TRBV20-1 - CSARDSAYQHF TGCAGTGCTAGAGATTCGGCCTACCAGCATTTT
TRBJ2-5 13 few TRBV29-1 - CSVDRTAQETQYF TGCAGCGTTGATAGGACAGCCCAAGAGACCCAGTACTTC
TRBJ1-6 16 many TRBV2 TRBD1 CASRNRDSSYNSPLHF TGTGCCAGCAGGAACAGGGACAGCTCCTATAATTCACCCCTCCACTTT
TRBJ1-2 13 many TRBV20-1 TRBD1 CRYRGQGAEGYTF TGCAGATATCGGGGGCAGGGGGCGGAAGGCTACACCTTC
TRBJ2-7 13 - TRBV29-1 - CSVHDGLTYEQYF TGCAGCGTTCATGACGGGCTCACCTACGAGCAGTACTTC
TRBJ2-7 15 many TRBV10-3 TRBD1 CAISDGPGQAYEQYF TGTGCCATCAGTGATGGGCCGGGACAGGCGTACGAGCAGTACTTC